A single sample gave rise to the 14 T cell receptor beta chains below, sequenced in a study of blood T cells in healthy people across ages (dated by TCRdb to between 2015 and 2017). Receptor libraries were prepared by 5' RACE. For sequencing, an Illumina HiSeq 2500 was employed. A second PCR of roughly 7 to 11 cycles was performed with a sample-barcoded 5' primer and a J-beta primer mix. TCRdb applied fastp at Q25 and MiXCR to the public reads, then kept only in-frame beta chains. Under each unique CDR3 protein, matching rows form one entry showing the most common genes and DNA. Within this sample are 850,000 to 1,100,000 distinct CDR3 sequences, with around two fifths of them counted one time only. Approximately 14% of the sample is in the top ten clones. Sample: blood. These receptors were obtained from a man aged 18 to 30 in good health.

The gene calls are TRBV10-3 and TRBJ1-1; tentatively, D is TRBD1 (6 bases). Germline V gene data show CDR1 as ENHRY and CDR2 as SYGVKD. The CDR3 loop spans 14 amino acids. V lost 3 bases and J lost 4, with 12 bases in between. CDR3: CAISDAGAATEAFF. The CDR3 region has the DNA TGTGCCATCAGTGACGCGGGGGCGGCCACTGAAGCTTTCTTT.

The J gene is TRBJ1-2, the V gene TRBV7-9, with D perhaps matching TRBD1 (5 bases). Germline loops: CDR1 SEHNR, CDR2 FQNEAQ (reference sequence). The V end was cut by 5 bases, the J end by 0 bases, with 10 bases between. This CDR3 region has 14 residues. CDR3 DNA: TGTGCCAGCAGCGCGGGGCCTACTAACTATGGCTACACCTTC. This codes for CASSAGPTNYGYTF. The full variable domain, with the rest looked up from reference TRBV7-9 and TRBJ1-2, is DTGVSQNPRHKITKRGQNVTFRCDPISEHNRLYWYRQTLGQGPEFLTYFQNEAQLEKSRLLSDRFSAERPKGSFSTLEIQRTEQGDSAMYLCASSAGPTNYGYTFGSGTRLTVV.

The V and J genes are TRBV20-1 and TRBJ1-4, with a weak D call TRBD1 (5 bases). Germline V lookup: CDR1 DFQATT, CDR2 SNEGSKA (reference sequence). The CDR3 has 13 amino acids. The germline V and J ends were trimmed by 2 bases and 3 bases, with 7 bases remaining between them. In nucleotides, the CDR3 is TGCAGTGCTAGAAGGACATCTAATGAAAAACTGTTTTTT. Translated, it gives CSARRTSNEKLFF.

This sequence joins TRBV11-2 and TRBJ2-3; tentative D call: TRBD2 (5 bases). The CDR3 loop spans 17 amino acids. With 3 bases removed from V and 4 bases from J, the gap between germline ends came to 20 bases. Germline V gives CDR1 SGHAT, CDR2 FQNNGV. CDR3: CASSFDSLPGSADTQYF. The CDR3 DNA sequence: TGTGCCAGCAGCTTTGATTCCCTCCCGGGATCGGCAGATACGCAGTATTTT.

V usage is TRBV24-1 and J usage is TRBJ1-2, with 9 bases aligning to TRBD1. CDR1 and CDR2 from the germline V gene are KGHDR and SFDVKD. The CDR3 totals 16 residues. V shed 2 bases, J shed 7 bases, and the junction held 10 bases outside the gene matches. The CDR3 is CATSDSGTGSYGGYTF. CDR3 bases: TGTGCCACCAGTGATTCCGGGACAGGGAGCTATGGTGGCTACACCTTC.

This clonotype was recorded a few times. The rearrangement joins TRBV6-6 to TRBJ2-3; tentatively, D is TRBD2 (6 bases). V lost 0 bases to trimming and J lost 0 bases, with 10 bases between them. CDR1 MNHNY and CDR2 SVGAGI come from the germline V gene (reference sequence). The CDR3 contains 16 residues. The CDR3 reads CASSYSGGSSTDTQYF. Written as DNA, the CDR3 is TGTGCCAGCAGTTACTCGGGGGGTTCTAGCACAGATACGCAGTATTTT.

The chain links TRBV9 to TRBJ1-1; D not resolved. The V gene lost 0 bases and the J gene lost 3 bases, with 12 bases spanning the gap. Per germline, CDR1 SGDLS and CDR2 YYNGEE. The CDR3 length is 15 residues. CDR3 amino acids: CASSVGPAIYTEAFF. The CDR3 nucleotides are TGTGCCAGCAGCGTAGGTCCAGCAATTTACACTGAAGCTTTCTTT.

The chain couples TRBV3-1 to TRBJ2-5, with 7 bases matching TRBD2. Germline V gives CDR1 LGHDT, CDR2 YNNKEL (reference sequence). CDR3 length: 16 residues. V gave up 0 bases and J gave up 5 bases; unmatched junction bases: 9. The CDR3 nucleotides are TGTGCCAGCAGCCAAGATTTCCCGGGAGGAGGGGAGACCCAGTACTTC. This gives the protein CASSQDFPGGGETQYF.

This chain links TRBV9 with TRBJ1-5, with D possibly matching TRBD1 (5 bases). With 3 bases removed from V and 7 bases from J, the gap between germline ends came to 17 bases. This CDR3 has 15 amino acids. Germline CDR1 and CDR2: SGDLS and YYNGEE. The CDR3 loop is CASSATDSEGQPQHF. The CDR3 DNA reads TGTGCCAGCAGCGCCACAGACAGTGAGGGGCAGCCCCAGCATTTT.

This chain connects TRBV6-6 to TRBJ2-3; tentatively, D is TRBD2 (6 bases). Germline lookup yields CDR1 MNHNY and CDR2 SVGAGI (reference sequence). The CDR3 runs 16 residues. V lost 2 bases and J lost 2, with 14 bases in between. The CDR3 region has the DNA TGTGCCAGCAGTTACGGGGGTAGCGGACACACAGATACGCAGTATTTT. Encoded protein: CASSYGGSGHTDTQYF.

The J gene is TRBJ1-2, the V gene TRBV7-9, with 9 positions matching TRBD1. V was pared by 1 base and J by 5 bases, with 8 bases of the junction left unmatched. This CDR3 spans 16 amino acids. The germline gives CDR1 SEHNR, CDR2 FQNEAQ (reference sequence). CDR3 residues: CASSLDVTGQGYGYTF. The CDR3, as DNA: TGTGCCAGCAGCTTAGACGTTACGGGACAGGGTTATGGCTACACCTTC.

The DNA for the CDR3 is TGCAGTGCTAGGGCGGCGGGGGGACCATCCTACAATGAGCAGTTCTTC. The encoded protein is CSARAAGGPSYNEQFF. The chain couples TRBV20-1 to TRBJ2-1; TRBD2 agrees at 8 bases. The CDR3 consists of 16 residues. Trimming at V came to 3 bases and at J to 1 base, leaving 8 bases not matched to a gene. Germline V CDR1 and CDR2: DFQATT, SNEGSKA (reference sequence).

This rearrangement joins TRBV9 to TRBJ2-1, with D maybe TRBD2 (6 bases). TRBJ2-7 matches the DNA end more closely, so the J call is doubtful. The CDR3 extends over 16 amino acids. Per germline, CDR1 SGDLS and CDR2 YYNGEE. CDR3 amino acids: CASSVAGGVGYNEQYF. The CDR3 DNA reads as TGTGCCAGCAGCGTAGCAGGCGGGGTCGGCTACAATGAGCAGTACTTC.

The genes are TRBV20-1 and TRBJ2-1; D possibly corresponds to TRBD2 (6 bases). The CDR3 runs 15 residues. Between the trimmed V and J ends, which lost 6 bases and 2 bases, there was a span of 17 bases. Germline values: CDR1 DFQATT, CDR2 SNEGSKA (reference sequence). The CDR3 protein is CSAYYPGRTYNEQFF. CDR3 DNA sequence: TGCAGTGCCTATTACCCGGGGAGGACCTACAATGAGCAGTTCTTC.